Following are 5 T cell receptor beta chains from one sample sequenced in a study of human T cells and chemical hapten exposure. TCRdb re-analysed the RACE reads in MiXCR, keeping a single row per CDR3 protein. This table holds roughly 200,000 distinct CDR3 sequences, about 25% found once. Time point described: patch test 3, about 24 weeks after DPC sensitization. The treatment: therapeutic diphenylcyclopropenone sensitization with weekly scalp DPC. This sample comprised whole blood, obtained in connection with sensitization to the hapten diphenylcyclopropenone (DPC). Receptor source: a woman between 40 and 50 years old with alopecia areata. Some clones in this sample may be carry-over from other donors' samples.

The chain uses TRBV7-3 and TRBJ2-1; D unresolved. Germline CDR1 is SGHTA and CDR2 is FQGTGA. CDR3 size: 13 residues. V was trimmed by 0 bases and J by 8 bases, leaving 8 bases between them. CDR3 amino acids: CASSLTRLDEQFF. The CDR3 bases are TGTGCCAGCAGCTTAACACGGCTAGATGAGCAGTTCTTC.

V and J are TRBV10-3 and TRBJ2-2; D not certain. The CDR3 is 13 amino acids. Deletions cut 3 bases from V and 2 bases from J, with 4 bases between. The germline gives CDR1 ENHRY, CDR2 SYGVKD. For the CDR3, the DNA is TGTGCCATCAGTGACCCTAACACCGGGGAGCTGTTTTTT. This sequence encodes CAISDPNTGELFF.

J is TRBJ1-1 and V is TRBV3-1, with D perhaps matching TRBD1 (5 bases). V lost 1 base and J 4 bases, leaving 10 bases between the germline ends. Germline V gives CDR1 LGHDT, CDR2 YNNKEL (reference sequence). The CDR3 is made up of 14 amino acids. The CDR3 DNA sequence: TGTGCCAGCAGCCAAGGGGTTGGGGGCACTGAAGCTTTCTTT. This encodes CASSQGVGGTEAFF.

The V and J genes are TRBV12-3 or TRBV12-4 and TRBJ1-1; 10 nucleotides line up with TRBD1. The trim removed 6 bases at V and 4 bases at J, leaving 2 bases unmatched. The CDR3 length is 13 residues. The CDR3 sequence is CASRGTGATEAFF. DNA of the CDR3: TGTGCCAGCAGGGGGACAGGGGCCACTGAAGCTTTCTTT.

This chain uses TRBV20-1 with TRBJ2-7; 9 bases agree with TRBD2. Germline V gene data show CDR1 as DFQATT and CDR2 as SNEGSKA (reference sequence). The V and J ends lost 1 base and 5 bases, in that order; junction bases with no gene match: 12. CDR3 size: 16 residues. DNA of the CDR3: TGCAGTGCTAGAGGATTAGCGGGAGAGAGTTCCCACGAGCAGTACTTC. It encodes CSARGLAGESSHEQYF.